The 3 T cell receptor beta chains below come from one sample, sequenced in a study of CD8 T cells in Susac syndrome. With random hexamers, reverse transcription was performed on about 0.5 to 1 ug of RNA. TCRdb re-derived calls from the immunoSEQ multiplex PCR reads in MiXCR, one entry per CDR3 protein. The sample includes 150,000 to 200,000 distinct CDR3 sequences, roughly 90% seen only once; the top ten take approximately 0.09%. Sequenced sample: CD4+ T cells from PBMCs. These receptors were collected from a human donor with Susac syndrome.

The chain couples TRBV6-5 to TRBJ1-4, with D maybe TRBD1 (6 bases). The V gene's germline CDR1 is MNHEY and CDR2 SVGAGI. The CDR3 sequence is 16 residues long. V was pared by 0 bases and J by 8 bases, with 16 bases between. CDR3 sequence: CASSYSPTTGQEKLFF. The CDR3 DNA is TGTGCCAGCAGTTACTCGCCGACAACAGGGCAAGAAAAACTGTTTTTT.

The rearrangement uses TRBV12-3 or TRBV12-4 and TRBJ2-1, with TRBD2 matching over 14 bases. The trim removed 6 bases at V and 8 bases at J, leaving 6 bases unmatched. CDR3 length equals 15 residues. CDR3 coding DNA: TGTGCCAGCAGCCGGGGACTAGCGGGAGTCCATGAGCAGTTCTTC. It is translated as CASSRGLAGVHEQFF.

The gene calls are TRBV5-4 and TRBJ2-7; TRBD2 matches 7 bases. The germline V gene has CDR1 SGHNT and CDR2 YYREEE (reference sequence). The J segment lost 4 bases and the V segment lost 3 bases, leaving 10 bases of the junction unmatched. This CDR3 region has 15 residues. The DNA for the CDR3 is TGTGCCAGCAGCTACGCCCCTAGCGGCGGGTACGAGCAGTACTTC. Amino acids: CASSYAPSGGYEQYF.